Presented here are 16 T cell receptor beta chains from one specimen sequenced in a study of lymphopenia after photon versus proton radiotherapy. Generated by immunoSEQ multiplex PCR, the TCRdb table keeps only in-frame clones and is missing some. The table includes 20,000 to 25,000 clones, about 85% detected once. The source was peripheral blood, collected from a patient treated with photon-based radiotherapy. The receptor set was obtained from a man aged 55 to 69 with pancreatic cancer.

V usage is TRBV6-6 and J usage is TRBJ1-2; D unclear. CDR3 length: 12 residues. The V gene's germline CDR1 is MNHNY and CDR2 SVGAGI (reference sequence). The V gene lost 7 bases and the J gene lost 5 bases, with 11 bases spanning the gap. This CDR3 is CASTDLVYGYTF. For the CDR3, the DNA is TGTGCCAGCACGGACCTGGTGTATGGCTACACCTTC.

This clone was seen only a few times. The chain carries TRBV14 and TRBJ2-7, with 11 nucleotides matching TRBD1. The CDR3 sequence is 16 residues long. Germline assignment: CDR1 SGHDN and CDR2 FVKESK. V shed 3 bases and J 3 bases; nucleotides not matched to a gene: 7. The CDR3 DNA reads as TGTGCCAGCAGCCACCTTAGGACAGGGGGCAACTACGAGCAGTACTTC. Its protein product is CASSHLRTGGNYEQYF.

The chain links TRBV15 to TRBJ2-7; D not resolved. V gave up 0 bases and J gave up 2 bases, with 14 bases separating them. Germline CDR1 reads LNHNV; CDR2 reads YYDKDF (reference sequence). The CDR3 is made up of 16 amino acids. The CDR3: CATSRDRASVTYEQYF. The DNA for the CDR3 is TGTGCCACCAGCAGAGATCGGGCCAGCGTTACCTACGAGCAGTACTTC.

The chain has TRBV5-6 and TRBJ1-1; D possibly corresponds to TRBD1 (5 bases). The CDR3 has 17 amino acids. Germline V gene lookup returns CDR1 SGHDT and CDR2 YYEEEE. V was cut by 4 bases and J by 0 bases, with 19 bases left in between. CDR3 protein: CASSAGTLEGMNTEAFF. In DNA, the CDR3 is TGTGCCAGCAGCGCCGGGACCTTAGAAGGGATGAACACTGAAGCTTTCTTT.

A few counts support this clone. The chain carries TRBV5-1 and TRBJ2-5; 12 nucleotides line up with TRBD2. The CDR3 length is 15 residues. CDR1 is SGHRS, CDR2 YFSETQ, per germline. V was pared by 4 bases and J by 1 base, with 2 bases of the junction left unmatched. CDR3 in amino acids: CASSRTSGAQETQYF. CDR3 in DNA: TGCGCCAGCAGCCGGACTAGCGGGGCCCAAGAGACCCAGTACTTC.

This chain uses TRBV7-2 with TRBJ1-5; D is ambiguous. Germline values: CDR1 SGHTA, CDR2 FQGNSA. The V end was cut by 1 base, the J end by 0 bases, with 7 bases between. This CDR3 spans 15 amino acids. CDR3 residues: CASSLEQISNQPQHF. The CDR3 DNA reads TGTGCCAGCAGCTTAGAACAGATTAGCAATCAGCCCCAGCATTTT.

The chain employs TRBV25-1 and TRBJ2-5; D gene unclear. This CDR3 has 14 amino acids. V lost 4 bases to trimming and J lost 5 bases, with 14 bases between them. Germline CDR1 reads MGHDK; CDR2 reads SYGVNS. The CDR3 coding sequence is TGTGCCAGCAGTGCAGGATTCCGCTCGGAGACCCAGTACTTC. The encoded protein is CASSAGFRSETQYF.

This clone has only a few counts. The chain employs TRBV5-3 and TRBJ1-1, with D uncertain. TRBV5-3 is flagged as an ORF with uncertain function. Trimming removed 3 bases from V and 1 base from J, with 10 bases in between. CDR3 length: 14 amino acids. The CDR3 region is CARSSPDQNTEAFF. The CDR3 nucleotides read TGTGCCAGAAGCTCCCCAGACCAGAACACTGAAGCTTTCTTT.

The chain recombines TRBV6-1 with TRBJ2-3, with TRBD1 identical over 8 bases. The ends lost 6 bases at V and 6 bases at J; junction bases unmatched: 8. The length of the CDR3 is 14 residues. Germline V lookup: CDR1 MNHNS, CDR2 SASEGT. The CDR3 is CASRGRTGRDTQYF. CDR3 coding DNA: TGTGCCAGCAGGGGACGGACAGGGCGGGATACGCAGTATTTT.

V usage is TRBV18 and J usage is TRBJ1-4; the D is unclear. Germline loops: CDR1 KGHSH, CDR2 LQKENI. V was shortened by 2 bases and J by 7 bases, with 8 bases between the two germline ends. The CDR3 loop spans 13 amino acids. CDR3 protein: CASSPAETEKLFF. In nucleotides, the CDR3 is TGTGCCAGCTCACCAGCGGAGACTGAAAAACTGTTTTTT.

The chain joins TRBV7-3 to TRBJ1-1, with TRBD1 as a possible D gene (6 bases). CDR1 and CDR2 from the germline V gene are SGHTA and FQGTGA. With 5 bases removed from V and 6 bases from J, the gap between germline ends came to 13 bases. This CDR3 contains 13 residues. The CDR3 DNA follows: TGTGCCAGCAGCCCCGAGAGGGGGGCTGAAGCTTTCTTT. This codes for CASSPERGAEAFF.

The chain has TRBV5-4 and TRBJ1-2; D is unclear. The CDR3 length is 15 residues. V shed 4 bases and J shed 2 bases, with 15 bases lying between them. Germline loops: CDR1 SGHNT, CDR2 YYREEE (reference sequence). DNA for the CDR3: TGTGCCAGCAGCCCAGACTCGTCGGCGAACTATGGCTACACCTTC. Encoded protein: CASSPDSSANYGYTF. Using reference TRBV5-4 and TRBJ1-2 for the parts outside the CDR3, the full variable domain is ETGVTQSPTHLIKTRGQQVTLRCSSQSGHNTVSWYQQALGQGPQFIFQYYREEENGRGNFPPRFSGLQFPNYSSELNVNALELDDSALYLCASSPDSSANYGYTFGSGTRLTVV.

This chain uses TRBV7-9 with TRBJ2-5; D is unresolved. Germline CDR1 SEHNR, CDR2 FQNEAQ (reference sequence). The V and J ends lost 2 bases and 5 bases respectively, with 3 bases between them. The CDR3 runs 11 residues. The CDR3 coding sequence is TGTGCCAGCAGCTTAAGTGAGACCCAGTACTTC. Translated: CASSLSETQYF.

This rearrangement joins TRBV2 to TRBJ1-3, with a possible D match to TRBD1 (5 bases). Per the germline V gene, CDR1 is SNHLY and CDR2 is FYNNEI. Trimming took off 7 bases at V and 8 bases at J, with 21 bases between the two ends. This CDR3 has 15 amino acids. CDR3 sequence reads: CASTPLQEGRDTIYF. Written as DNA, the CDR3 is TGTGCCAGCACGCCCTTGCAGGAGGGGAGGGACACCATATATTTT.

The rearrangement joins TRBV2 to TRBJ2-3, with D tentatively TRBD2 (6 bases). Germline CDR1 SNHLY, CDR2 FYNNEI. The CDR3 is 12 residues long. Trimming shortened V by 5 bases and J by 4 bases, and 7 bases separated the two germline ends. The chain's CDR3 is CASSPGADTQYF. The CDR3 coding sequence is TGTGCCAGCAGTCCGGGAGCAGATACGCAGTATTTT.

This rearrangement joins TRBV19 to TRBJ2-3; 8 bases fit TRBD2. The CDR3 totals 15 residues. V dropped 3 bases and J dropped 4; count of bases not matched to a gene: 6. The germline V gene encodes CDR1 LNHDA and CDR2 SQIVND (reference sequence). The CDR3 nucleotides are TGTGCCAGTAGTATCGGCGGGGGGTCCGCAGATACGCAGTATTTT. Translated: CASSIGGGSADTQYF.